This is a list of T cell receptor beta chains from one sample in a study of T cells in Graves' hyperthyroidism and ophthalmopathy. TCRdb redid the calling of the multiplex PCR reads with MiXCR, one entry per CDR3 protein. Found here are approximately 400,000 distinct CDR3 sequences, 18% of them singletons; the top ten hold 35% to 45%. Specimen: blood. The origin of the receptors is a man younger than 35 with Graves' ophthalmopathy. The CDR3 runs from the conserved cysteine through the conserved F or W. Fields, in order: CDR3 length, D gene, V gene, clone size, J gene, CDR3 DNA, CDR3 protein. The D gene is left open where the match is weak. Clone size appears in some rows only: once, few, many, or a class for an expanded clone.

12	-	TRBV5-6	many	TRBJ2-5	TGTGCCAGCAGCACCCGGGTGGAGACCCAGTACTTC	CASSTRVETQYF
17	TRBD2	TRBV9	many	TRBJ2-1	TGTGCCAGCAGCCCCCAACTAGCGGGGGTGCTCTACAATGAGCAGTTCTTC	CASSPQLAGVLYNEQFF
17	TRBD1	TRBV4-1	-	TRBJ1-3	TGCGCCAGCAGCCAATTGGAGGGGGCCAGATTTGGAAACACCATATATTTT	CASSQLEGARFGNTIYF
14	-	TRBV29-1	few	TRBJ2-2	TGCAGCGTTGAAGATGGGCAGAACACCGGGGAGCTGTTTTTT	CSVEDGQNTGELFF
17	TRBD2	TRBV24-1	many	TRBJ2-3	TGTGCCACCAGTGATCCACTTACGGTAGCGGGGGCAGATACGCAGTATTTT	CATSDPLTVAGADTQYF
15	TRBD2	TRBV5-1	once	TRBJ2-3	TGCGCCAGCAGCGGGGGACTAGCGGTAACAGATACGCAGTATTTT	CASSGGLAVTDTQYF
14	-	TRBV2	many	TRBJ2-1	TGTGCCAGCACCTACGACACCCTTAGGAATGAGCAGTTCTTC	CASTYDTLRNEQFF
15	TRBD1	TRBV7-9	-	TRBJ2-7	TGTGCCAGCAGCAGCACCCGACAGGGGATCTACGAGCAGTACTTC	CASSSTRQGIYEQYF
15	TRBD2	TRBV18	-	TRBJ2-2	TGTGCCAGCTCACCTCTAGCGGGAGACACCGGGGAGCTGTTTTTT	CASSPLAGDTGELFF
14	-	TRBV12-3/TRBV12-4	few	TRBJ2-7	TGTGCCAGCAGCTCCCCTCCGGCCTACTACGAGCAGTACTTC	CASSSPPAYYEQYF
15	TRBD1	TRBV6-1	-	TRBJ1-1	TGTGCCAGCAGTTATCAGGGGGCCCCGAGTACTGAAGCTTTCTTT	CASSYQGAPSTEAFF
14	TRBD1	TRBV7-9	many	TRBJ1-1	TGTGCCAGCAGCTTCACCGGGACAGGGACTGAAGCTTTCTTT	CASSFTGTGTEAFF
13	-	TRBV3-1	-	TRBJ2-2	TGTGCCAGCAGCCAAGGTCTCACCGGGGAGCTGTTTTTT	CASSQGLTGELFF
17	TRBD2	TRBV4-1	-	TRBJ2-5	TGCGCCAGCAGCCCCCGACTAGCGGGGAACCGCCAAGAGACCCAGTACTTC	CASSPRLAGNRQETQYF
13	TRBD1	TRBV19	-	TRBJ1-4	TGTGCCAGTAAGTCGACAGGGGGAGAAAAACTGTTTTTT	CASKSTGGEKLFF
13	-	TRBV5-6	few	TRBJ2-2	TGTGCCAGCAGCTCAGGTGGGACCGGGGAGCTGTTTTTT	CASSSGGTGELFF
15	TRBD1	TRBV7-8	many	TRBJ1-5	TGTGCCAGCAGCCGACAGGGAAATAGCAATCAGCCCCAGCATTTT	CASSRQGNSNQPQHF
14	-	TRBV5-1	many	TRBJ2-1	TGCGCCAGCGGGTGGGGGGCCTTGAACAATGAGCAGTTCTTC	CASGWGALNNEQFF
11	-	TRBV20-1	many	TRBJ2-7	TGCAGTGCCCCTCAGGGCCTCGAGCAGTACTTC	CSAPQGLEQYF
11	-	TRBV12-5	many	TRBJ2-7	TGTGCTAGTGGTTTCTGTTACGAGCAGTACTTC	CASGFCYEQYF
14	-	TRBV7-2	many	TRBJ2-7	TGTGCCAGCAGCTTCCGGGACCGCTCCTACGAGCAGTACTTC	CASSFRDRSYEQYF
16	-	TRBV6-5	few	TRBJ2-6	TGTGCCAGCAGTTACGGGTCCGGATCTGGGGCCAACGTCCTGACTTTC	CASSYGSGSGANVLTF
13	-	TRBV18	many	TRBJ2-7	TGTGCCAGCTCCTCAGCCGAGGGATACGAGCAGTACTTC	CASSSAEGYEQYF
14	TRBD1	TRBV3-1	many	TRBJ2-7	TGTGCCAGCAGCCGGGGACAGCCAAACTACGAGCAGTACTTC	CASSRGQPNYEQYF
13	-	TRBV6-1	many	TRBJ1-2	TGTGCCACCCAGGGGCAAGGGAGGTCTCGCTACACCTTC	CATQGQGRSRYTF
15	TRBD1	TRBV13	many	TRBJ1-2	TGTGCCAGCAGCGCCAGGGGGATATATGTGCGTGGCTACACCTTC	CASSARGIYVRGYTF
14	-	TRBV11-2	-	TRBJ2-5	TGTGCCAGCAGCTTAATGGGCGGGAAAGAGACCCAGTACTTC	CASSLMGGKETQYF
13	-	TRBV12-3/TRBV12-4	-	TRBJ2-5	TGTGCCAGCAGTTTAGCGCTAACGGAGACCCAGTACTTC	CASSLALTETQYF
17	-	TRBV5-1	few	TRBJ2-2	TGCGCCAGCAGCCCGGACCCAGACAGGTCTTACACCGGGGAGCTGTTTTTT	CASSPDPDRSYTGELFF
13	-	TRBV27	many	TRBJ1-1	TGTGCCAGCAGTGGTAGAATGAACACTGAAGCTTTCTTT	CASSGRMNTEAFF
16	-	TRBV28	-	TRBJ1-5	TGTGCCAGCAGTTGGGTCCAGGGAGATAGCAATCAGCCCCAGCATTTT	CASSWVQGDSNQPQHF
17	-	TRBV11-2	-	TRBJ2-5	TGTGCCAGCAGCACACTGAGGGGGGCCGGGGCCCAAGAGACCCAGTACTTC	CASSTLRGAGAQETQYF
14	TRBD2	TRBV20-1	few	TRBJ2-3	TGCAGTGCTTTAGCGGGGGGGTTCATAGATACGCAGTATTTT	CSALAGGFIDTQYF
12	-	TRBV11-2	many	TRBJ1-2	TGTGCCAGCAGCGCGCAGGGGCAGGGCTACACCTTC	CASSAQGQGYTF
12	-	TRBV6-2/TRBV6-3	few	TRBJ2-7	TGTGCCAGCACCCCGGGCCCCTACGAGCAGTACTTC	CASTPGPYEQYF
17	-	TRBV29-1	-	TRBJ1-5	TGCAGCGTTGTCCTAGCCCTGGGGCCTGAGCCCCATCAGCCCCAGCATTTT	CSVVLALGPEPHQPQHF
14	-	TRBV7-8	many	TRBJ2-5	TGTGCCAGCAGCCGAGAACACTTACAAGAGACCCAGTACTTC	CASSREHLQETQYF
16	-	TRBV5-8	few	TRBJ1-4	TGTGCCAGCAGCTTAGGGCAGAGCCCAACTAATGAAAAACTGTTTTTT	CASSLGQSPTNEKLFF
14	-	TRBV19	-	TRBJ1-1	TGTGCCAGTAGTATTAACACAGGGAACACTGAAGCTTTCTTT	CASSINTGNTEAFF
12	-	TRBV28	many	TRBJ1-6	TGTGCCAGCAGTTCGAATTATTCACCCCTCCACTTT	CASSSNYSPLHF
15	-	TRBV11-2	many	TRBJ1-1	TGTGCCAGCAGCCCCGGGACTTACCTTTCTCCTGAAGCTTTCTTT	CASSPGTYLSPEAFF
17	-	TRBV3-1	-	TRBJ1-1	TGTGCCAGCAGCCAAGGAGCTTGGGAAGGGATGAACACTGAAGCTTTCTTT	CASSQGAWEGMNTEAFF
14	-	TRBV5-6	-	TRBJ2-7	TGTGCCAGCAGCTTGGTCACAGCGTCCTACGAGCAGTACTTC	CASSLVTASYEQYF
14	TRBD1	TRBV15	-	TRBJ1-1	TGTGCCACCAGCAGTCCCAGGGGGGTACCTGAAGCTTTCTTT	CATSSPRGVPEAFF
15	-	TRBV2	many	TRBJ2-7	TGTGCCAGCAGCGCCGACAGGGGACTAAACAAGGAGCAGTACTTC	CASSADRGLNKEQYF
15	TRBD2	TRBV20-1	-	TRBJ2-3	TGCAGTGCTCCATACCTAGCGGGGGGTCCAGATACGCAGTATTTT	CSAPYLAGGPDTQYF
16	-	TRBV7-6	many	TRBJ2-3	TGTGCCAGCAGACGTAACGGGCCAACTAGCACAGATACGCAGTATTTT	CASRRNGPTSTDTQYF
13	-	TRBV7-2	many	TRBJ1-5	TGTGCCAGCAGCTTAATGCCGGGTCAGCCCCAGCATTTT	CASSLMPGQPQHF
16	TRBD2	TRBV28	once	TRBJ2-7	TGTGCCAGCAGTTGGACAGCGGGAGGGTTGGGGTACGAGCAGTACTTC	CASSWTAGGLGYEQYF
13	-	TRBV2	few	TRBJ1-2	TGTGCCAGCAGTTTTCAGGATAAGGGTGGCTACACCTTC	CASSFQDKGGYTF
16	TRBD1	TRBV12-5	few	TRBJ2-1	TGTGCTAGTGGTTTGGTACTGGGGACAGGGATCAATGAGCAGTTCTTC	CASGLVLGTGINEQFF
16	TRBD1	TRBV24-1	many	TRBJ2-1	TGTGCCACCAGTGACCCCCAGGGGGCCTTAGACAATGAGCAGTTCTTC	CATSDPQGALDNEQFF
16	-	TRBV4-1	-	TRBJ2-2	TGCGCCAGCAGCCCCCGATCAGGGGTGGTGGCCGGGGAGCTGTTTTTT	CASSPRSGVVAGELFF
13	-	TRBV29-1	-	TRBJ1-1	TGCAGCGTTGATGGAGGGTCACACACTGAAGCTTTCTTT	CSVDGGSHTEAFF
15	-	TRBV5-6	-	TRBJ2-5	TGTGCCAGCAGCAGCCGACAGATATCCCAAGAGACCCAGTACTTC	CASSSRQISQETQYF
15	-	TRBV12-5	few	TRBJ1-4	TGTGCTAGTGGTTCCCGAGTGGGGGGTGATGAAAAACTGTTTTTT	CASGSRVGGDEKLFF
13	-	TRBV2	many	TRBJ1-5	TGTGCCAGCAGCGATGACAGTCATCAGCCCCAGCATTTT	CASSDDSHQPQHF
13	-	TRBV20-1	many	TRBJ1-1	TGCAGTGCTAGAGATCTGGCGGACGCTGAAGCTTTCTTT	CSARDLADAEAFF